Included here is one T cell receptor (beta chain) sequence, with context. Its antigen is unknown. Mismatch with germline at one junction end may stem from a read error. Each CDR3 protein is one row after TCRdb ran MiXCR on the RT-PCR reads. The top ten clones hold around 9.9% of a sample with roughly 780,000 distinct CDR3 sequences, 18% of them seen once. The entry originates in a study of response to subunit inactivated influenza vaccine. General study findings and limits: Each seasonal flu vaccination may recruit only limited new T cells, authors suggested.

The CDR3 has 16 residues. The germline V gene encodes CDR1 SEHNR and CDR2 FQNEAQ (reference sequence). The source material was PBMCs from blood, sampled 5 days after vaccination. This receptor was identified in a man aged 45 to 65 who received an inactivated influenza vaccine. The chain combines TRBV7-9 with TRBJ2-1; 8 nucleotides agree with TRBD2. The CDR3 region has the DNA TGTGCCAGCAGCCCTCCGGGGAGCGGGAGCCTCAATGAGCGGTTCTTC. It yields the protein CASSPPGSGSLNERFF. Drawing the rest from reference TRBV7-9 and TRBJ2-1, the complete variable domain is DTGVSQNPRHKITKRGQNVTFRCDPISEHNRLYWYRQTLGQGPEFLTYFQNEAQLEKSRLLSDRFSAERPKGSFSTLEIQRTEQGDSAMYLCASSPPGSGSLNERFFGPGTRLTVL.